The 3 T cell receptor beta chains presented below share a single source sample, sequenced in a study of blood T cell repertoires in COVID-19. Method: immunoSEQ multiplex PCR; TCRdb's copy keeps in-frame clones and lacks some. Among approximately 81,000 clones listed, around 80% were seen once. Sequenced input: peripheral blood. The receptors derive from a human donor in a cohort sampled during active COVID-19.

In DNA, the CDR3 is TGTGCCAGCAGAACCCCAGGGTTCGCTGAAGCTTTCTTT. Its protein product is CASRTPGFAEAFF. The J gene is TRBJ1-1, the V gene TRBV6-5; weak D call: TRBD1 (5 bases). Between the trimmed V and J ends, which lost 6 bases and 6 bases, there was a span of 14 bases. Germline CDR1 is MNHEY and CDR2 is SVGAGI. The CDR3 totals 13 residues.

The chain recombines TRBV4-1 with TRBJ1-4; TRBD1 matches at 9 bases. J was trimmed by 2 bases and V by 4 bases; bases with no gene match: 8. Germline V CDR1 and CDR2: MGHRA, YSYEKL. The CDR3 length is 17 residues. In DNA, the CDR3 is TGCGCCAGCAGCCGCTATACCGGGACAGGGACTAATGAAAAACTGTTTTTT. It encodes CASSRYTGTGTNEKLFF.

The table lists this clone with a few counts. The V call is TRBV2, the J call TRBJ2-7, with D perhaps matching TRBD2 (6 bases). CDR3 length: 15 amino acids. CDR1 and CDR2 (germline): SNHLY, FYNNEI. V lost 6 bases, J lost 6 bases, and 21 bases lay in between. Here the CDR3 reads CASSILGQGGGEQYF. The CDR3 DNA is TGTGCCAGCAGCATCCTCGGGCAGGGAGGTGGCGAGCAGTACTTC.